This paragraph reports one T cell receptor (beta chain). Unique molecular identifiers were used in preparing the TCRbeta library. TCRdb reanalysed the PCR reads using MiXCR and keeps one entry per CDR3 protein. There are approximately 270,000 distinct CDR3 sequences in the sample; roughly 9.5% occur only once, and roughly a tenth lies in the top ten. This specimen belongs to a study of T-cell reconstitution after alpha-beta-depleted transplantation in children. The clonotype was recovered from a human donor who donated a stem cell graft to a child with SCID. Here the sequenced sample was PBMCs from the stem cell graft donor, taken from the stem cell graft.

The CDR3 nucleotides are TGTGCCAGCAGCTTGCGGGCTAGTAATATTTACGAGCAGTACTTC. This codes for CASSLRASNIYEQYF. The V and J genes are TRBV11-2 and TRBJ2-7; perhaps TRBD2 as D (5 bases). Germline assignment: CDR1 SGHAT and CDR2 FQNNGV. The CDR3 extends over 15 amino acids. The V gene lost 3 bases and the J gene lost 4 bases, with 16 bases spanning the gap. Looking up the rest from reference TRBV11-2 and TRBJ2-7 gives the full variable domain: EAGVAQSPRYKIIEKRQSVAFWCNPISGHATLYWYQQILGQGPKLLIQFQNNGVVDDSQLPKDRFSAERLKGVDSTLKIQPAKLEDSAVYLCASSLRASNIYEQYFGPGTRLTVT.